Listed below are T cell receptor beta chains from one sample, sequenced in a study of blood T cell repertoires in COVID-19. Clones were sequenced by immunoSEQ multiplex PCR, and TCRdb holds only the in-frame ones, with some missing. The sample has under 250,000 clones; roughly 90% are singletons. Material: PBMCs or T cells enriched from blood (not recorded which). The receptor set was obtained from a woman aged 25 to 39 with acute COVID-19. The CDR3 runs from the conserved cysteine through the conserved F or W. The D gene is left open where the match is weak. Rows may omit the clone size; those that give it use once, few, many or a size class.

d_call | clone_size | j_call | v_call | cdr3_nt | cdr3_aa
TRBD1 | . | TRBJ2-7 | TRBV6-1 | TGTGCCAGCAGTCGGGACAGGAAGGACTACGAGCAGTACTTC | CASSRDRKDYEQYF
TRBD1 | few | TRBJ2-7 | TRBV6-5 | TGTGCCAGCAGTTACTCGAAACAGGGGGCACGCGAGCAGTACTTC | CASSYSKQGAREQYF
TRBD1 | . | TRBJ2-1 | TRBV5-5 | TGTGCCAGCAGCTTGGGACAGGGGGCGTACAATGAGCAGTTCTTC | CASSLGQGAYNEQFF
. | . | TRBJ1-2 | TRBV7-8 | TGTGCCAGCAGCTTAGTCGTTGGAATAAGGGGGGGCTACACCTTC | CASSLVVGIRGGYTF
. | . | TRBJ2-7 | TRBV27 | TGTGCCAGCAGTAGTAGTGGGAGCTCCTACGAGCAGTACTTC | CASSSSGSSYEQYF
TRBD1 | . | TRBJ2-7 | TRBV7-6 | TGTGCCAGCAGCCTCAGACAGGGAAGGATGTACTTC | CASSLRQGRMYF
TRBD1 | . | TRBJ2-7 | TRBV5-4 | TGTGCCAGCAGCCTCGACAGGGTACAGTACTTC | CASSLDRVQYF
. | . | TRBJ1-1 | TRBV19 | TGTGCCAGTAGTAGGCAGAACACTGAAGCTTTCTTT | CASSRQNTEAFF
. | . | TRBJ2-7 | TRBV11-2 | TGTGCCAGCAGCTTAGCCGGCAGGGGACCCTCCTACGAGCAGTACTTC | CASSLAGRGPSYEQYF
. | . | TRBJ1-4 | TRBV7-2 | TGTGCCAGCAGCTTGCGGTCAGGGGCAGAAAAACTGTTTTTT | CASSLRSGAEKLFF
. | . | TRBJ1-2 | TRBV28 | TGTGCCAGCAGTTCAGGGCCCGATGGCTACACCTTC | CASSSGPDGYTF
. | . | TRBJ1-3 | TRBV15 | TGTGCCACCAGCAGAGACCCATCTGGAAACACCATATATTTT | CATSRDPSGNTIYF
. | . | TRBJ1-1 | TRBV21-1 | TGTGCCAGCAGCAAAGATTGGGAGGGATCGGACACTGAAGCTTTCTTT | CASSKDWEGSDTEAFF
. | . | TRBJ1-6 | TRBV5-6 | TGTGCCAGCAGCTTGCTTGGACTCTTTTCACCCCTCCACTTT | CASSLLGLFSPLHF
TRBD1 | . | TRBJ2-1 | TRBV19 | TGTGCCAGTAGTACTCAAGACAGGGTCCATGAGCAGTTCTTC | CASSTQDRVHEQFF
. | . | TRBJ1-1 | TRBV5-1 | TGCGCCAGCAGAATAGGGGATTTGAACACTGAAGCTTTCTTT | CASRIGDLNTEAFF
TRBD1 | . | TRBJ1-1 | TRBV19 | TGTGCCAGTAGTATACAGGGACAGGGAGTCACTGAAGCTTTCTTT | CASSIQGQGVTEAFF
. | . | TRBJ1-1 | TRBV30 | TGTGCCTGGAGTGTAGGGGTGAACACTGAAGCTTTCTTT | CAWSVGVNTEAFF
. | . | TRBJ1-5 | TRBV15 | TGTGCCACCAGCGATCGGGACTGGAAATCGTTTCAGCCCCAGCATTTT | CATSDRDWKSFQPQHF
. | . | TRBJ2-1 | TRBV11-3 | TGTGCCAGCAGCCCCATCCGTGGTGGGGGCGAGCAGTTCTTC | CASSPIRGGGEQFF
. | few | TRBJ2-5 | TRBV5-8 | TGTGCCAGCAGCTTGGACAGGGTGGGCCAAGAGACCCAGTACTTC | CASSLDRVGQETQYF
. | . | TRBJ2-7 | TRBV5-5 | TGTGCCAGCAGCGCCCTTGGGGGGACCCCTACCTACGAGCAGTACTTC | CASSALGGTPTYEQYF
. | few | TRBJ1-2 | TRBV27 | TGTGCCAGCAGCCCCCTGCGGGCTCGGGGCTACACCTTC | CASSPLRARGYTF
TRBD1 | . | TRBJ1-1 | TRBV5-1 | TGCGCCAGCAGCATAGGACAGGGGAGGAACACTGAAGCTTTCTTT | CASSIGQGRNTEAFF
TRBD1 | once | TRBJ2-3 | TRBV5-1 | TGCGCCAGCAAGTGGACAGGGGGCCAGACCACAGATACGCAGTATTTT | CASKWTGGQTTDTQYF
TRBD1 | . | TRBJ2-1 | TRBV18 | TGTGCCAGCTCACTTTCGACAGGGCACGGGAACAATGAGCAGTTCTTC | CASSLSTGHGNNEQFF
. | . | TRBJ1-3 | TRBV6-5 | TGTGCCAGCAGTCAAACGGACTGGGGAAACACCATATATTTT | CASSQTDWGNTIYF
. | few | TRBJ2-7 | TRBV2 | TGTGCCAGCAGTGGATTGGAGGGCTTGGGGGACGAGCAGTACTTC | CASSGLEGLGDEQYF
. | . | TRBJ1-6 | TRBV18 | TGTGCCAGCTCACCGAATACGCGGCACTCACCCCTCCACTTT | CASSPNTRHSPLHF
TRBD2 | . | TRBJ2-7 | TRBV6-5 | TGTGCCAGCACCCCTTTGGGAGGGGCTCCCTACGAGCAGTACTTC | CASTPLGGAPYEQYF
. | . | TRBJ1-1 | TRBV29-1 | TGCAGCGTTGAACCGGGATTTGGAGCTTTCTTT | CSVEPGFGAFF
TRBD1 | . | TRBJ1-2 | TRBV2 | TGTGCCGGGGCCGGGACAGGGTCCATTTTCTCTGGCTACACCTTC | CAGAGTGSIFSGYTF
TRBD1 | once | TRBJ2-7 | TRBV4-1 | TGCGCCAGCAGCCAGACAGGGTTTATCGCCTACGAGCAGTACTTC | CASSQTGFIAYEQYF
TRBD1 | . | TRBJ2-7 | TRBV2 | TGTGCCAGCAGGACAGGGGGGGCCTACGAGCAGTACTTC | CASRTGGAYEQYF
. | . | TRBJ1-6 | TRBV7-9 | TGTGCCAGCAGCTTATACAGGGAAGATTCACCCCTCCACTTT | CASSLYREDSPLHF
. | . | TRBJ2-7 | TRBV4-1 | TGCGCCAGCAGCCAAGGATTAGTCGGGGAAGGCTACGAGCAGTACTTC | CASSQGLVGEGYEQYF
TRBD1 | . | TRBJ2-3 | TRBV9 | TGTGCCAGCAGCCCAGGGGGTACAGATACGCAGTATTTT | CASSPGGTDTQYF
TRBD1 | . | TRBJ1-2 | TRBV6-1 | TGTGCCAGCAGTGACCTCGTGGGACAGGGGGCTTTTGGCTACACCTTC | CASSDLVGQGAFGYTF
TRBD2 | . | TRBJ2-3 | TRBV15 | TGTGCCACCGATGCGGCGGGGGGGGCAGATACGCAGTATTTT | CATDAAGGADTQYF
. | once | TRBJ1-1 | TRBV5-4 | TGTGCCAGCAGCTTGATCGGGTTCCAAGCTTTCTTT | CASSLIGFQAFF
. | . | TRBJ2-3 | TRBV18 | TGTGCCAGCTCCAAGACAGGCACAGATACGCAGTATTTT | CASSKTGTDTQYF
. | . | TRBJ2-1 | TRBV29-1 | TGCAGCTCCCAAGGGGACTCCCTTTACAATGAGCAGTTCTTC | CSSQGDSLYNEQFF
TRBD1 | once | TRBJ2-7 | TRBV5-5 | TGTGCCAGCCTACGACAGGGGAGCTCCTACGAGCAGTACTTC | CASLRQGSSYEQYF
TRBD2 | . | TRBJ2-5 | TRBV6-1 | TGTGCCAGCAGTGAAAGGGCGGGGGGGCCCCCACGGGCCCAGTACTTC | CASSERAGGPPRAQYF
. | . | TRBJ1-5 | TRBV28 | TGTGCCAGCCGCCTCGGTCGCGGTCAGCCCCAGCATTTT | CASRLGRGQPQHF
. | . | TRBJ1-1 | TRBV5-4 | TGTGCCAGCAAGGAGGGCATGAACACTGAAGCTTTCTTT | CASKEGMNTEAFF
. | once | TRBJ1-6 | TRBV2 | TGTGCCAGCAGTGGTTCGGTCTATAATTCACCCCTCCACTTT | CASSGSVYNSPLHF
. | . | TRBJ2-1 | TRBV6-2/TRBV6-3 | TGTGCCAGCAGTTACACCAGGGTGGATGAGCAGTTCTTC | CASSYTRVDEQFF
TRBD2 | . | TRBJ2-3 | TRBV5-1 | TGCGCCAGCAGCTGGCGGGCAACTAGCGGTAGCACAGATACGCAGTATTTT | CASSWRATSGSTDTQYF
. | . | TRBJ1-3 | TRBV4-3 | TGCGCCAGCAGCCAAGATGTCGGGGAAATCTCTGGAAACACCATATATTTT | CASSQDVGEISGNTIYF